This TCR beta chain was identified during a study of beta chain features in type 1 diabetes. The overall study: Examination covered fewer than 110 million sorted cells spanning all samples.

Stem cell-like memory, regulatory, central memory and naive CD4+ cells were sorted via CD45RO/CCR7/CD25/CD127/CD95/CD27. The study's findings and limits: For type 1 diabetes patients, VDJ junctions showed fewer insertions and more deletions.

Sequenced material consisted of expressed TCRB transcripts (all of the isolated RNA was reverse transcribed). The average output of naive, central memory and regulatory T cell samples was approximately 3.6 million reads. The protocol was immunoSEQ multiplex PCR, while the TCRdb copy is restricted to in-frame clones and leaves out a portion. This sample has some 330,000 clones, with 9.5% to 12% found just once. CDR1 MNHEY and CDR2 SVGAGI come from the germline V gene. V lost 8 bases, J lost 0 bases, and 10 bases lay in between. The CDR3 is 13 residues long. About this clone itself: Its matching antigen is unknown.

Sequencing was done on a sample of naive CD4+ T cells from blood. The V call is TRBV6-5, the J call TRBJ1-1, with a possible D match to TRBD1 (6 bases). The TCR sequence derives from a woman in her 30s in good health. CDR3 in DNA: TGTGCCAGCTGGTGGGACATGAACACTGAAGCTTTCTTT. It yields the protein CASWWDMNTEAFF.